This entry lists 28 T cell receptor beta chains sequenced from one sample in a study of control samples from healthy donors and cancer patients. The assay was immunoSEQ multiplex PCR, and TCRdb's table has in-frame clones only and misses some. The top ten clones hold about an eighth of a sample with around 130,000 clones, 80% to 90% of them seen once. The sequencing input was blood. These receptors all come from a man younger than 45 in good health.

This rearrangement joins TRBV12-3 or TRBV12-4 to TRBJ2-7, with D uncertain. Trimming pared 3 bases from V and 4 bases from J, leaving 7 bases between. There are 12 residues in the CDR3. In DNA form, the CDR3 reads TGTGCCAGCAGTTTGGCCGGTTACGAGCAGTACTTC. Amino acid sequence: CASSLAGYEQYF.

The chain uses TRBV7-9 and TRBJ1-1, with 8 bases fitting TRBD1. This CDR3 contains 13 residues. Germline V gene sequence: CDR1 SEHNR, CDR2 FQNEAQ (reference sequence). The V segment lost 5 bases and the J segment 5 bases; nucleotides outside the gene matches: 4. CDR3 residues: CASSLTGVTEAFF. The CDR3 nucleotides are TGTGCCAGCAGCCTGACAGGGGTGACTGAAGCTTTCTTT.

V usage is TRBV19 and J usage is TRBJ2-7, with D perhaps given as TRBD1 or TRBD2 (6 bases each). Germline V gene sequence: CDR1 LNHDA, CDR2 SQIVND (reference sequence). The CDR3 consists of 14 residues. V lost 10 bases and J lost 1, with 17 bases in between. CDR3 sequence: CATQVGAGSYEQYF. The CDR3 DNA reads as TGTGCCACCCAGGTGGGGGCGGGGTCCTACGAGCAGTACTTC.

The J gene is TRBJ2-1, the V gene TRBV10-2; tentatively, D is TRBD1 (6 bases). Deletions cut 6 bases from V and 3 bases from J, with 9 bases between. Per germline, CDR1 WSHSY and CDR2 SAAADI. The CDR3 totals 13 residues. This CDR3 is CASREQGYNEQFF. For the CDR3, the DNA is TGCGCCAGCAGGGAACAGGGCTACAATGAGCAGTTCTTC.

The chain carries TRBV19 and TRBJ1-2; 9 nucleotides agree with TRBD1. Germline V gene data show CDR1 as LNHDA and CDR2 as SQIVND (reference sequence). J gave up 8 bases and V 7 bases, and 14 bases lay outside the gene matches. The CDR3 has 15 residues. The CDR3 DNA reads as TGTGCCAGTACCTATTGGGACAGGGTTTCTGACGGCTACACCTTC. It yields the protein CASTYWDRVSDGYTF.

J is TRBJ2-2 and V is TRBV19, with TRBD1 matching over 7 bases. The CDR3 loop spans 15 amino acids. Per the germline V gene, CDR1 is LNHDA and CDR2 is SQIVND (reference sequence). V lost 5 bases and J lost 1; bases outside the gene matches: 4. The CDR3: CASSVDRVNTGELFF. CDR3 sequence (DNA): TGTGCCAGTAGTGTCGACAGGGTGAACACCGGGGAGCTGTTTTTT.

This chain links TRBV7-8 with TRBJ1-2; 8 bases are shared with TRBD1. The junction had 9 bases not matched to a gene; V was cut back by 1 base and J by 8 bases. This CDR3 comprises 15 residues. Germline CDR1 SGHVS, CDR2 FQNEAQ. Here the CDR3 DNA reads TGTGCCAGCAGCTTAGGCCCGACAGGGGTCGGCGGCTACACCTTC. Protein product: CASSLGPTGVGGYTF.

This clone appeared a single time. This chain connects TRBV5-6 to TRBJ2-7; D may be TRBD1 or TRBD2 (5 bases each). Trimming cost V 2 bases and J 5 bases, with 11 bases left between them. The CDR3 consists of 13 residues. Germline CDR1 is SGHDT and CDR2 is YYEEEE. In DNA form, the CDR3 reads TGTGCCAGCAGCTTTGTAGGGACCCACGAGCAGTACGTC. It specifies CASSFVGTHEQYV.

The chain combines TRBV15 with TRBJ1-4; 9 bases align to TRBD1. The CDR3 is 16 amino acids. Germline lookup yields CDR1 LNHNV and CDR2 YYDKDF (reference sequence). Trimming at V came to 5 bases and at J to 0 bases, leaving 4 bases not matched to a gene. In nucleotides, the CDR3 is TGTGCCACCAGCGCGACAGGGGGAGCAACTAATGAAAAACTGTTTTTT. Its protein is CATSATGGATNEKLFF.

The chain couples TRBV6-4 to TRBJ2-2; D might be TRBD2 (5 bases). The CDR3 spans 15 residues. V lost 4 bases to trimming and J lost 3 bases, with 12 bases between them. Germline V gene sequence: CDR1 MRHNA, CDR2 SNTAGT. CDR3 DNA: TGTGCCAGCAGTGCCGGAGGAGGCGACACCGGGGAGCTGTTTTTT. Translating it yields CASSAGGGDTGELFF.

The chain carries TRBV24-1 and TRBJ2-2; 11 nucleotides match TRBD2. V lost 7 bases and J lost 0; bases outside the gene matches: 6. This CDR3 spans 17 amino acids. Germline-derived CDR1 and CDR2 are KGHDR and SFDVKD. The CDR3 sequence is CATSLAGGHANTGELFF. The CDR3 DNA reads as TGTGCCACCAGCCTAGCGGGGGGCCATGCGAACACCGGGGAGCTGTTTTTT.

This clone occurred many times. The chain uses TRBV6-1 and TRBJ1-5; a possible D gene is TRBD1 (6 bases). Germline V gene lookup returns CDR1 MNHNS and CDR2 SASEGT. CDR3 length: 17 amino acids. Between the trimmed V and J ends, which lost 1 base and 4 bases, there was a span of 17 bases. The CDR3 protein is CASSEDPSGTKNQPQHF. The DNA for the CDR3 is TGTGCCAGCAGTGAAGACCCTTCCGGGACAAAAAATCAGCCCCAGCATTTT.

In its sample, this clone was seen a few times. The J gene is TRBJ1-1, the V gene TRBV11-2; the D is unclear. The CDR3 consists of 12 residues. The germline gives CDR1 SGHAT, CDR2 FQNNGV. V was clipped by 3 bases and J by 5 bases, with 7 bases between them. The CDR3 nucleotides read TGTGCCAGCAGCTTTGGGGAAACTGAAGCTTTCTTT. It encodes CASSFGETEAFF.

This sequence joins TRBV5-5 and TRBJ1-1, with a tentative D call TRBD1 (6 bases). Germline CDR1 reads SGHKS; CDR2 reads YYEKEE (reference sequence). The CDR3 runs to 13 residues. Trimming stripped 4 bases from V and 2 bases from J, with 9 bases between. CDR3 in amino acids: CASSPRGNTEAFF. As DNA, the CDR3 is TGTGCCAGCAGCCCCAGGGGAAACACTGAAGCTTTCTTT.

This clone was recorded only once. The V call is TRBV24-1, the J call TRBJ1-5; 7 bases match TRBD1. V shed 3 bases, J shed 5 bases, and the junction held 12 bases outside the gene matches. Germline loops: CDR1 KGHDR, CDR2 SFDVKD. The CDR3 is 17 amino acids. The CDR3 bases are TGTGCCACCAGTGATGGAGATAGGACAGGTCCCCATCAGCCCCAGCATTTT. This gives the protein CATSDGDRTGPHQPQHF.

The chain couples TRBV7-6 to TRBJ2-1, with a possible D match to TRBD1 (6 bases). Germline V lookup: CDR1 SGHVS, CDR2 FNYEAQ. CDR3 size: 17 residues. Deletions cut 0 bases from V and 4 bases from J, with 16 bases between. The CDR3, as DNA: TGTGCCAGCAGCTTAGCGTCCGGGACAATGGCTTACAATGAGCAGTTCTTC. Its translation is CASSLASGTMAYNEQFF.

The chain links TRBV3-1 (or the pseudogene TRBV3-2) to TRBJ1-2; 8 nucleotides align to TRBD1. The trim removed 5 bases at V and 7 bases at J, leaving 3 bases unmatched. This CDR3 region has 12 residues. Germline assignment: CDR1 LGHDT and CDR2 YNNKEL (reference sequence). In DNA form, the CDR3 reads TGTGCCAGCAGCGGACAGGGACGTGGCTACACCTTC. Translated, it gives CASSGQGRGYTF.

The V gene is TRBV19, the J gene TRBJ1-1, with a possible D match to TRBD1 (5 bases). V lost 5 bases and J 7 bases, leaving 11 bases between the germline ends. The CDR3 loop spans 12 amino acids. Looked up from germline, CDR1 is LNHDA and CDR2 is SQIVND (reference sequence). CDR3 DNA: TGTGCCAGTAGTCTCCAGGGAAATGAAGCTTTCTTT. It encodes CASSLQGNEAFF.

The chain combines TRBV10-3 with TRBJ2-1; no clear D. The ends were cut back, 8 bases at V and 5 bases at J, with 7 bases in the middle. Germline CDR1 reads ENHRY; CDR2 reads SYGVKD. The CDR3 length is 11 residues. The CDR3 loop reads CAIGPHNEQFF. The DNA for the CDR3 is TGTGCCATCGGACCCCACAATGAGCAGTTCTTC.

The J gene is TRBJ1-5, the V gene TRBV12-5; 7 nucleotides match TRBD1. There are 17 residues in the CDR3. Germline V lookup: CDR1 LGHNT, CDR2 FRNRAP. Unmatched junction bases numbered 8, after V lost 1 base and J lost 2 bases. Here the CDR3 reads CASGLGYRDRGNQPQHF. The CDR3 nucleotides are TGTGCTAGTGGTTTGGGGTACCGGGACAGAGGCAATCAGCCCCAGCATTTT.

The chain couples TRBV6-1 to TRBJ2-3; no clear D gene. There are 17 residues in the CDR3. Germline CDR1 reads MNHNS; CDR2 reads SASEGT. Trimming pared 4 bases from V and 0 bases from J, leaving 17 bases between. As DNA, the CDR3 is TGTGCCAGCAGTGTGCAGGCCAGACCCTCTAGCACAGATACGCAGTATTTT. Amino acid sequence: CASSVQARPSSTDTQYF.

The V and J genes are TRBV7-2 and TRBJ1-2, with 7 bases lining up with TRBD1. Germline assignment: CDR1 SGHTA and CDR2 FQGNSA. The J segment lost 4 bases and the V segment lost 5 bases, leaving 10 bases of the junction unmatched. The CDR3 length is 15 residues. This chain's CDR3 is CASSGREQGSYGYTF. CDR3 sequence (DNA): TGTGCCAGCAGCGGCCGGGAACAGGGGTCCTATGGCTACACCTTC. The full variable domain, with the rest looked up from reference TRBV7-2 and TRBJ1-2, is GAGVSQSPSNKVTEKGKDVELRCDPISGHTALYWYRQSLGQGLEFLIYFQGNSAPDKSGLPSDRFSAERTGGSVSTLTIQRTQQEDSAVYLCASSGREQGSYGYTFGSGTRLTVV.

The V and J genes are TRBV7-3 and TRBJ2-2; D gene ambiguous. V was cut by 4 bases and J by 2 bases, with 8 bases left in between. In germline, CDR1 is SGHTA, CDR2 FQGTGA. The CDR3 sequence is 14 residues long. In DNA form, the CDR3 reads TGTGCCAGCAGCTCCGCCCTAAACACCGGGGAGCTGTTTTTT. It yields the protein CASSSALNTGELFF.

This chain links TRBV9 with TRBJ2-1, with D perhaps TRBD1 or TRBD2 (6 bases each). Per the germline V gene, CDR1 is SGDLS and CDR2 is YYNGEE. The ends were cut back, 1 base at V and 7 bases at J, with 15 bases in the middle. This CDR3 region has 15 residues. The CDR3 nucleotides read TGTGCCAGCAGCGTATCCGGGGGCCGGGGGAATGAGCAGTTCTTC. It is translated as CASSVSGGRGNEQFF.

The chain carries TRBV7-6 and TRBJ2-5, with D unclear. V was trimmed by 5 bases and J by 3 bases, leaving 7 bases between them. The CDR3 is 12 residues long. CDR1 is SGHVS, CDR2 FNYEAQ, per germline. CDR3 in DNA: TGTGCCAGCAGCGGGTTTGAAGAGACCCAGTACTTC. Translated, it gives CASSGFEETQYF.

V usage is TRBV6-1 and J usage is TRBJ2-7; D is unclear. The CDR3 runs 15 residues. The germline V gene encodes CDR1 MNHNS and CDR2 SASEGT. V was trimmed by 3 bases and J by 3 bases, leaving 15 bases between them. The CDR3 nucleotides read TGTGCCAGCAGTGATAGGCCGGGCAGGAGCTACGAGCAGTACTTC. As protein: CASSDRPGRSYEQYF.

This clone was seen once. The junction departs from germline at one end; a sequencing error may be responsible. The genes are TRBV19 and TRBJ2-2; TRBD1 aligns across 9 bases. Germline CDR1 reads LNHDA; CDR2 reads SQIVND (reference sequence). The CDR3 has 15 amino acids. For the CDR3, the DNA is TGTGCCAGTAGCCTACAGGGGGCGAAAACCGGGGAGCTGTTTTTT. It specifies CASSLQGAKTGELFF.

The chain has TRBV11-2 and TRBJ2-1; 12 nucleotides align to TRBD2. Germline CDR1 reads SGHAT; CDR2 reads FQNNGV. The CDR3 has 16 amino acids. Trimming cost V 1 base and J 4 bases; bases outside gene matches: 2. CDR3 DNA: TGTGCCAGCAGCTTAGCTAGCGGGGGGGTTTACAATGAGCAGTTCTTC. It yields the protein CASSLASGGVYNEQFF.